This entry lists 19 T cell receptor beta chains sequenced from one sample in a study of graft-versus-host responses after intestinal transplantation. Profiled with immunoSEQ multiplex PCR; TCRdb holds only in-frame clones, not every one. The sample lists 74,000 or so clones; around 93% were seen once. The sequences come from PBMCs, collected 98 days after intestinal transplantation. These receptor sequences come from a human patient who received an intestinal transplant, so some T cells may come from the graft donor.

This clone showed up just once. This chain joins TRBV5-1 and TRBJ1-5; D perhaps matches TRBD1 (6 bases). The CDR3 is made up of 16 amino acids. Germline V gene lookup returns CDR1 SGHRS and CDR2 YFSETQ. Trimming pared 0 bases from V and 3 bases from J, leaving 13 bases between. In DNA, the CDR3 is TGCGCCAGCAGCTTGGGGGCAGGGGACTTCAATCAGCCCCAGCATTTT. The encoded protein is CASSLGAGDFNQPQHF.

The chain joins TRBV12-5 to TRBJ1-3; no clear D gene. CDR1 and CDR2 (germline): LGHNT, FRNRAP. Trimming removed 2 bases at V and 0 bases at J, with 8 bases between. CDR3 length: 15 residues. CDR3 coding DNA: TGTGCTAGTGGTTTGTATGCGAGCTCTGGAAACACCATATATTTT. It codes for CASGLYASSGNTIYF.

The rearrangement uses TRBV18 and TRBJ1-2; a weak D match, TRBD1 (5 bases). There are 16 residues in the CDR3. V shed 2 bases and J shed 4 bases, with 17 bases lying between them. Germline loops: CDR1 KGHSH, CDR2 LQKENI. CDR3 region: CASSPVWYRPLYGYTF. For the CDR3, the DNA is TGTGCCAGCTCACCAGTATGGTACAGGCCCCTCTATGGCTACACCTTC.

This clone was seen just once. V gene TRBV6-1 combines with J gene TRBJ1-1; D not resolved. With 3 bases removed from V and 1 base from J, the gap between germline ends came to 15 bases. The CDR3 totals 16 residues. CDR1 and CDR2 (germline): MNHNS, SASEGT. The CDR3 DNA is TGTGCCAGCAGTGACTGGCAGATGGGAAAGAACACTGAAGCTTTCTTT. Protein sequence: CASSDWQMGKNTEAFF.

CDR3 loop: CAITDGNTGELFF. CDR3 nucleotide sequence: TGTGCCATCACGGACGGGAACACCGGGGAGCTGTTTTTT. The rearrangement links TRBV6-5 to TRBJ2-2; no reliable D call. CDR1 is MNHEY and CDR2 is SVGAGI in the germline V gene. This CDR3 is 13 amino acids long. V was shortened by 10 bases and J by 1 base, with 10 bases between the two germline ends.

CDR3 nucleotides: TGCGCCAGCAGCCAAGATAGATCGGTACCCTTGGGCTACGAGCAGTACTTC. The encoded protein is CASSQDRSVPLGYEQYF. V and J are TRBV4-1 and TRBJ2-7; D remains unclear. The CDR3 loop spans 17 amino acids. V gave up 0 bases and J gave up 3 bases, with 18 bases separating them. Per germline, CDR1 MGHRA and CDR2 YSYEKL.

This clone appeared a single time. The chain links TRBV6-6 to TRBJ2-7; 7 nucleotides align to TRBD2. V dropped 0 bases and J dropped 3; count of bases not matched to a gene: 2. This CDR3 spans 14 amino acids. In germline, CDR1 is MNHNY, CDR2 SVGAGI (reference sequence). The CDR3 reads CASSYSGEGYEQYF. CDR3 nucleotides: TGTGCCAGCAGTTACTCCGGGGAGGGCTACGAGCAGTACTTC.

The chain recombines TRBV27 with TRBJ1-5; 11 bases map to TRBD1. CDR3 length: 19 residues. The V gene end was trimmed by 5 bases and the J gene end by 0 bases; junction bases not matched to a gene: 12. Germline V gene lookup returns CDR1 MNHEY and CDR2 SMNVEV (reference sequence). CDR3 region: CASSPSRDRGKYSNQPQHF. The CDR3 DNA follows: TGTGCCAGCAGTCCATCCCGGGACAGGGGGAAGTATAGCAATCAGCCCCAGCATTTT.

The chain combines TRBV25-1 with TRBJ2-7; D is possibly TRBD1 (6 bases). Trimming removed 8 bases from V and 3 bases from J, with 20 bases in between. Germline assignment: CDR1 MGHDK and CDR2 SYGVNS. CDR3 length: 15 residues. As DNA, the CDR3 is TGTGCCAGCCACTTTAGGGGGTATAAGGGCTACGAGCAGTACTTC. Residues: CASHFRGYKGYEQYF.

V gene TRBV15 combines with J gene TRBJ1-3; D ambiguous. Germline V gene sequence: CDR1 LNHNV, CDR2 YYDKDF (reference sequence). The CDR3 contains 17 residues. Trimming pared 2 bases from V and 0 bases from J, leaving 14 bases between. The CDR3 spells CATSRILAGFSGNTIYF. CDR3 DNA sequence: TGTGCCACCAGCAGAATACTGGCAGGCTTCTCTGGAAACACCATATATTTT.

This chain uses TRBV28 with TRBJ1-5; D not resolved. V lost 3 bases and J lost 4, with 7 bases in between. The length of the CDR3 is 13 residues. The V gene's germline CDR1 is MDHEN and CDR2 SYDVKM. The CDR3 DNA reads as TGTGCCAGCAGTTTGGGGTGGAATCAGCCCCAGCATTTT. Translation gives CASSLGWNQPQHF.

This sequence joins TRBV5-1 and TRBJ2-5; D perhaps matches TRBD2 (5 bases). Germline V gene data show CDR1 as SGHRS and CDR2 as YFSETQ. V lost 4 bases, J lost 1 base, and 11 bases lay in between. The CDR3 is made up of 14 amino acids. CDR3 residues: CASSPSSGQETQYF. The DNA of the CDR3 is TGCGCCAGCAGCCCTTCGAGCGGCCAAGAGACCCAGTACTTC.

The chain combines TRBV28 with TRBJ1-6; TRBD1 might be the D (6 bases). This CDR3 comprises 14 residues. Germline V CDR1 and CDR2: MDHEN, SYDVKM. Trimming removed 6 bases from V and 7 bases from J, with 13 bases in between. In DNA form, the CDR3 reads TGTGCCAGCAGAAACAGGGTGGCGAATTCACCCCTCCACTTT. It is translated as CASRNRVANSPLHF.

V is TRBV10-2 and J is TRBJ1-1; a possible D gene is TRBD1 (6 bases). V was shortened by 5 bases and J by 0 bases, with 7 bases between the two germline ends. Per germline, CDR1 WSHSY and CDR2 SAAADI. There are 13 residues in the CDR3. CDR3 in DNA: TGCGCCAGCAGTAGGGGGTTGAACACTGAAGCTTTCTTT. Translating gives CASSRGLNTEAFF.

The rearrangement joins TRBV18 to TRBJ2-5; D is undetermined. This CDR3 spans 11 amino acids. CDR1 is KGHSH, CDR2 LQKENI, per germline. V lost 6 bases and J 1 base, leaving 3 bases between the germline ends. The CDR3: CASSRQETQYF. The CDR3, as DNA: TGTGCCAGCTCTCGCCAAGAGACCCAGTACTTC.

The chain couples TRBV6-1 to TRBJ1-2, with D perhaps TRBD1 (6 bases). The CDR3 is made up of 14 amino acids. The germline V gene encodes CDR1 MNHNS and CDR2 SASEGT. The ends were cut back, 4 bases at V and 4 bases at J, with 13 bases in the middle. The CDR3 here is CASSARQDSYGYTF. The CDR3 region has the DNA TGTGCCAGCAGTGCTCGACAGGACTCCTATGGCTACACCTTC.

The V and J genes are TRBV23-1 and TRBJ2-4; 11 bases match TRBD2. TRBV23-1 is classed as an ORF, of uncertain function. CDR3 size: 16 residues. With 4 bases clipped from V and 6 bases from J, the junction kept 8 bases outside the gene matches. The CDR3 sequence: CASSLSGTSGGNIQYF. The CDR3 nucleotides read TGCGCCAGCAGTCTTTCCGGGACTAGCGGCGGAAACATTCAGTACTTC.

The CDR3 DNA follows: TGCGCCAGCAGCTTGGGCAACAATGAGCAGTTCTTC. Amino acids: CASSLGNNEQFF. The chain uses TRBV5-1 and TRBJ2-1; no reliable D call. Trimming stripped 0 bases from V and 5 bases from J, with 3 bases between. This CDR3 is built from 12 residues. The germline V gene has CDR1 SGHRS and CDR2 YFSETQ. Full variable domain (missing parts from reference TRBV5-1 and TRBJ2-1): KAGVTQTPRYLIKTRGQQVTLSCSPISGHRSVSWYQQTPGQGLQFLFEYFSETQRNKGNFPGRFSGRQFSNSRSEMNVSTLELGDSALYLCASSLGNNEQFFGPGTRLTVL.

This chain joins TRBV5-1 and TRBJ2-5, with 10 bases fitting TRBD2. This CDR3 spans 16 amino acids. The germline gives CDR1 SGHRS, CDR2 YFSETQ. V was clipped by 1 base and J by 4 bases; unmatched bases: 7. CDR3 in amino acids: CASSLFPVAGGETQYF. In DNA form, the CDR3 reads TGCGCCAGCAGCTTGTTCCCCGTAGCGGGGGGAGAGACCCAGTACTTC. Full variable domain (rest looked up from reference TRBV5-1 and TRBJ2-5): KAGVTQTPRYLIKTRGQQVTLSCSPISGHRSVSWYQQTPGQGLQFLFEYFSETQRNKGNFPGRFSGRQFSNSRSEMNVSTLELGDSALYLCASSLFPVAGGETQYFGPGTRLLVL.